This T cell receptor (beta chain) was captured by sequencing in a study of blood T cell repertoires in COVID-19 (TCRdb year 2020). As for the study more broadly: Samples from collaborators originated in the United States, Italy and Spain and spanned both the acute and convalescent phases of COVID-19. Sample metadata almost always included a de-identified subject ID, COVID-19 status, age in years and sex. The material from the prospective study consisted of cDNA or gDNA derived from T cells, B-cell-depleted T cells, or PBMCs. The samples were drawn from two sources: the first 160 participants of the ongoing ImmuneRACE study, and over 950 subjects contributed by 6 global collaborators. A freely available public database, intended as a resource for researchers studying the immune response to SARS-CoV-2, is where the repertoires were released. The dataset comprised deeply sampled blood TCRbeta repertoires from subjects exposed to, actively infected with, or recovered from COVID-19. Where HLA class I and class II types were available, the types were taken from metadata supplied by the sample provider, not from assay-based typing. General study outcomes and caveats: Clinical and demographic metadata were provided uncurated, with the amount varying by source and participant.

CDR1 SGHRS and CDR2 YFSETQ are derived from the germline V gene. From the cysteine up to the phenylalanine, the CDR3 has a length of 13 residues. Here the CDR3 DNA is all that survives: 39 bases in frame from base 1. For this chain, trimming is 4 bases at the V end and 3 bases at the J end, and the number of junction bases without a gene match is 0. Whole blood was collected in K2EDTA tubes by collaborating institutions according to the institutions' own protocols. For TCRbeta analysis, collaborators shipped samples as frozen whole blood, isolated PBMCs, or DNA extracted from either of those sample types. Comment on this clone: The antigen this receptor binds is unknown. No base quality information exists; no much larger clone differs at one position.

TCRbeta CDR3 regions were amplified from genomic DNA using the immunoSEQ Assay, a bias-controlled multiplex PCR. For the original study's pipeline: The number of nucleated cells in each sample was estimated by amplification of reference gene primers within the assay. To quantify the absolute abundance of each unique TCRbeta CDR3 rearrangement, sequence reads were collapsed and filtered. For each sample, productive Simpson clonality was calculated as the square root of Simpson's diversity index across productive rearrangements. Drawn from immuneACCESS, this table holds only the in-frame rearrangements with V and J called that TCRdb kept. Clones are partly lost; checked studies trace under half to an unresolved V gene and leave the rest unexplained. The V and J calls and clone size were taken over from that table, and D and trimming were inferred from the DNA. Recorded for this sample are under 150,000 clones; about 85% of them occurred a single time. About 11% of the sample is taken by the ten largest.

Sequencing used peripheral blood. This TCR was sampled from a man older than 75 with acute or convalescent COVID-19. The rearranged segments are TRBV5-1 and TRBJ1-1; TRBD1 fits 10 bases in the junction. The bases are TGCGCCAGCAGCGGGACAGGGGACACTGAAGCTTTCTTT. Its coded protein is CASSGTGDTEAFF.